This T cell receptor (beta chain) was profiled in a study of T cells after posttransplantation cyclophosphamide. V gave up 5 bases and J gave up 0 bases, with 8 bases separating them. The CDR3 runs 13 residues. Germline CDR1 is SGHDT and CDR2 is YYEEEE. Using immunoSEQ multiplex PCR, the repertoire was profiled, and TCRdb retains in-frame clones only, with some absent. The sample yields about 2,500 clones, about 85% seen once. General study results and limits: Donor CD8+ memory clones often dominated recipient blood repertoires at later times. Blood and skin or GI T cell repertoires showed limited TRB overlap. Recipient CMV seropositivity and CMV reactivation strongly tracked TRB clonality.

Treatment was busulfan-fludarabine conditioning, a marrow graft, and cyclophosphamide on days +3 and +4. In its sample, this clone was seen a few times. Its specificity is not known. The TCR comes from a male patient in his 30s who received an allogeneic stem cell transplant from a related donor, was CMV-positive, and had acute GVHD only. Some T cells may be the graft donor's. This specimen was PBMCs, taken after allogeneic stem cell transplant with posttransplant cyclophosphamide. The chain joins TRBV5-6 to TRBJ1-1, with unresolved D. CDR3 sequence: CASSIQMNTEAFF. The CDR3 bases are TGTGCCAGCAGTATACAGATGAACACTGAAGCTTTCTTT.